This entry features one T cell receptor (beta chain) sequence. Some clones are missing from TCRdb's copy, which holds only in-frame ones; the method was immunoSEQ multiplex PCR. The sample holds approximately 45,000 clones, roughly nine tenths seen once. This specimen belongs to a study of blood T cell repertoires in COVID-19. Study at large: Nucleic acid was either cDNA or gDNA, and it came from T cells, B-cell-depleted T cells, or PBMCs.

The CDR3 covers 15 residues. Germline V gene data show CDR1 as MNHEY and CDR2 as SMNVEV (reference sequence). V was pared by 6 bases and J by 5 bases, with 7 bases of the junction left unmatched. This sequence was found in a man aged 35 to 55 with active COVID-19. Sequenced input: peripheral blood. The rearrangement uses TRBV27 and TRBJ1-5; 10 bases are a match to TRBD1. CDR3 in amino acids: CASSLEGQGHQPQHF. DNA of the CDR3: TGTGCCAGCAGCCTGGAGGGACAGGGGCATCAGCCCCAGCATTTT.